This T cell receptor beta chain originates from a study of radiotherapy plus CTLA-4 blockade in lung cancer. Turning to the study itself: Disease control reached roughly 33%, with objective responses in about 19%.

The CDR3 sequence is 16 residues long. Germline-derived CDR1 and CDR2 are MNHNS and SASEGT. V shed 1 base, J shed 6 bases, and the junction held 10 bases outside the gene matches. Repertoires were generated with immunoSEQ multiplex PCR, while TCRdb's copy carries only in-frame clones and drops some. The table lists over 80,000 clones, under 85% of them singletons. This sample comprised peripheral blood, obtained from a patient treated with radiotherapy plus ipilimumab. This chain joins TRBV6-1 and TRBJ2-3; 7 bases agree with TRBD1. The clonotype comes from a human donor with non-small cell lung cancer who had stable disease on radiotherapy plus ipilimumab. CDR3 bases: TGTGCCAGCAGTGAAGGGACAGGACCCTCCCAGGATACGCAGTATTTT. Amino acids: CASSEGTGPSQDTQYF.